This T cell receptor beta chain emerged from a study of blood T cell repertoires in COVID-19. Study information: PBMCs, B-cell-depleted T cells, or T cells provided the cDNA or gDNA that made up the material.

V was pared by 3 bases and J by 1 base, with 10 bases between. CDR3 size: 14 residues. Germline-derived CDR1 and CDR2 are SGHDT and YYEEEE. Using immunoSEQ multiplex PCR, the repertoire was profiled, and TCRdb retains in-frame clones only, with some absent. This table holds some 120,000 clones, approximately 84% found once. J is TRBJ1-1 and V is TRBV5-6, with D perhaps matching TRBD1 (6 bases). This clonotype originated in a man in his 70s with active or convalescent COVID-19. Specimen: peripheral blood. In DNA form, the CDR3 reads TGTGCCAGCAGCTCAGGGGATCGGAACACTGAAGCTTTCTTT. It translates to CASSSGDRNTEAFF.